The source of this T cell receptor beta chain is a study of blood T cell repertoires in COVID-19. Study in general: T cells, B-cell-depleted T cells, or PBMCs supplied cDNA or gDNA.

As regards this clone: The same CDR3 is also encoded by other DNA sequences in this sample.

Repertoires were generated with immunoSEQ multiplex PCR, while TCRdb's copy carries only in-frame clones and drops some. Of hundreds of thousands of clones listed, about 88% are singletons. Germline values: CDR1 MNHEY, CDR2 SMNVEV (reference sequence). There are 14 residues in the CDR3. V was shortened by 3 bases and J by 5 bases, with 14 bases between the two germline ends. All enrollees were roughly 18 to 89 years old and from approximately 24 US areas. The sequenced sample was PBMCs or T cells enriched from blood (not recorded which). This TCR was recovered from a woman between 18 and 29 years old who had been exposed to COVID-19. This chain connects TRBV27 to TRBJ2-7; TRBD2 is a possible D gene (6 bases). CDR3 amino acids: CASSFSGTGDEQYF. DNA for the CDR3: TGTGCCAGCAGTTTTTCCGGGACTGGGGACGAGCAGTACTTC.